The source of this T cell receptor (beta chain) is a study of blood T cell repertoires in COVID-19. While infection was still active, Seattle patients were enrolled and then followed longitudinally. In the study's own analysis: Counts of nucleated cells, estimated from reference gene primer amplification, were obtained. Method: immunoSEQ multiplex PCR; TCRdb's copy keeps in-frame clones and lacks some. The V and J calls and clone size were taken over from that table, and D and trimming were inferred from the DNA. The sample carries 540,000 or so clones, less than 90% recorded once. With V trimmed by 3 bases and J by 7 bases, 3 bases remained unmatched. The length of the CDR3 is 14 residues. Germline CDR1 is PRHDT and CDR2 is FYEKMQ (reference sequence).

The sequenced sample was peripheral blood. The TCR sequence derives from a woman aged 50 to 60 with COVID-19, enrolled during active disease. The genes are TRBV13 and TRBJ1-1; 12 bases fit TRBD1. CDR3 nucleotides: TGTGCCAGCAGCTTGGGACAGGGGGCTGGTGAAGCTTTCTTT. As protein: CASSLGQGAGEAFF.